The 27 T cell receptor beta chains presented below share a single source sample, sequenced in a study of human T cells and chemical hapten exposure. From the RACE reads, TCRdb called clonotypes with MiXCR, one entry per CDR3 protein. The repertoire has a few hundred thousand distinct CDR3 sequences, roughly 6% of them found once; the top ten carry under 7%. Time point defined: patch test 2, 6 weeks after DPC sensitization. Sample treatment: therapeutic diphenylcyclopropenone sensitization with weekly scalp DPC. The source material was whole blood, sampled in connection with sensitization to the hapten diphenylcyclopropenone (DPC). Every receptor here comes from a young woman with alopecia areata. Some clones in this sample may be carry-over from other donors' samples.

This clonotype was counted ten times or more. As DNA, the CDR3 is TGTGCCAGCAGCCAAGGAGATCGTAACCCGTACACAGATACGCAGTATTTT. Its translation is CASSQGDRNPYTDTQYF. The gene calls are TRBV4-2 and TRBJ2-3; D is unresolved. The CDR3 length is 17 residues. The ends were cut back, 1 base at V and 2 bases at J, with 16 bases in the middle. Germline V gene sequence: CDR1 LGHNA, CDR2 YNFKEQ.

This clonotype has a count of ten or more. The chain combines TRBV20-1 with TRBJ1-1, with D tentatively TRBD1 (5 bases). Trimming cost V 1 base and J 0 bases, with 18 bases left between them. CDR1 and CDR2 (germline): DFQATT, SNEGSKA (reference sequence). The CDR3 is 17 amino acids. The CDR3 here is CSARGRGIFSMNTEAFF. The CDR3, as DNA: TGCAGTGCTAGAGGGAGGGGCATCTTCTCAATGAACACTGAAGCTTTCTTT.

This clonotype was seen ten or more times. CDR3 region: CATGTGISNSPLHF. The CDR3 nucleotides read TGTGCCACCGGGACAGGGATCTCTAATTCACCCCTCCACTTT. The rearrangement links TRBV27 to TRBJ1-6, with 9 bases identical to TRBD1. The CDR3 runs 14 residues. The ends lost 10 bases at V and 6 bases at J; junction bases unmatched: 7. Per germline, CDR1 MNHEY and CDR2 SMNVEV (reference sequence).

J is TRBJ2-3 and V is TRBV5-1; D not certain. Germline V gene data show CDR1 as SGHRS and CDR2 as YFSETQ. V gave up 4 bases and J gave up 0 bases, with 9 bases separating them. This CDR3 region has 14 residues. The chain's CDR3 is CASSDVSSTDTQYF. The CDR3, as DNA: TGCGCCAGCAGCGACGTCTCGAGCACAGATACGCAGTATTTT.

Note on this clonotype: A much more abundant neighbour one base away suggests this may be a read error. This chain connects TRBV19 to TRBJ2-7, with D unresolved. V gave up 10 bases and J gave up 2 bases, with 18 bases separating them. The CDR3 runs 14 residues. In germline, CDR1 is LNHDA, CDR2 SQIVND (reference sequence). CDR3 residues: CATAGRYMPYEQYF. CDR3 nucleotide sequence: TGTGCCACCGCTGGCCGGTATATGCCCTACGAGCAGTACTTC. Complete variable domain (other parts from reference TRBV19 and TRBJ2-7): DGGITQSPKYLFRKEGQNVTLSCEQNLNHDAMYWYRQDPGQGLRLIYYSQIVNDFQKGDIAEGYSVSREKKESFPLTVTSAQKNPTAFYLCATAGRYMPYEQYFGPGTRLTVT.

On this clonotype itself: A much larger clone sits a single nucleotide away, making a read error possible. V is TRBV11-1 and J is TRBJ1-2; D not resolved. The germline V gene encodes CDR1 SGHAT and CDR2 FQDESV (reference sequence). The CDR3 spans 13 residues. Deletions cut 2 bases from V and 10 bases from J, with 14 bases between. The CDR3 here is CASSLSVAGDYTF. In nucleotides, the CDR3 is TGTGCCAGCAGCTTATCGGTGGCCGGGGACTACACCTTC.

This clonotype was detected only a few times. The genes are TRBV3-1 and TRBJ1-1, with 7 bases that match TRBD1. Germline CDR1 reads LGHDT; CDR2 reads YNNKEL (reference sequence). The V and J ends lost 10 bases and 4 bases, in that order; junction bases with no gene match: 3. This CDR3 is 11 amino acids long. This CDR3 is CATRQGTEAFF. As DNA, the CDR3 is TGTGCCACCAGACAGGGCACTGAAGCTTTCTTT.

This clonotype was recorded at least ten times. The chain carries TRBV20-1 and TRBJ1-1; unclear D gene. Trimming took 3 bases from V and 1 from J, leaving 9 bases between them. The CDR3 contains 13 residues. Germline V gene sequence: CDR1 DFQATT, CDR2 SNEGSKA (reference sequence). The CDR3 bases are TGCAGTGCTAGTATTCAGCCGAACACTGAAGCTTTCTTT. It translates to CSASIQPNTEAFF.

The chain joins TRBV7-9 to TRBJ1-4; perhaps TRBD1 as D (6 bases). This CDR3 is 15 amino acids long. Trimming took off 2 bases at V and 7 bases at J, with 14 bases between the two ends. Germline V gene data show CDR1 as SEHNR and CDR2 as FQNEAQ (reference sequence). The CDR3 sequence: CASSLSGGQREKLFF. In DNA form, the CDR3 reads TGTGCCAGCAGCTTAAGCGGGGGGCAGCGTGAAAAACTGTTTTTT.

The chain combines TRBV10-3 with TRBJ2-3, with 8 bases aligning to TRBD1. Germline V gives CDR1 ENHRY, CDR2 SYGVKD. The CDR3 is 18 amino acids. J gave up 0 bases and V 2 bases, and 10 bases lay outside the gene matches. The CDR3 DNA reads TGTGCCATCAGTGAGACGACCGCTACAGGGGGGAGCACAGATACGCAGTATTTT. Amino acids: CAISETTATGGSTDTQYF.

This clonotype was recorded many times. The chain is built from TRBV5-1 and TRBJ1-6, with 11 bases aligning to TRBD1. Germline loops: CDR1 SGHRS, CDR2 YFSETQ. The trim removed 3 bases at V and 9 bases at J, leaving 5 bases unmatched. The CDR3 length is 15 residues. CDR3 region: CASSSTGTGGSPLHF. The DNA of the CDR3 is TGCGCCAGCAGCTCAACCGGGACAGGGGGTTCACCCCTCCACTTT. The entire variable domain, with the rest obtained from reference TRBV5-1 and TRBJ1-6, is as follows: KAGVTQTPRYLIKTRGQQVTLSCSPISGHRSVSWYQQTPGQGLQFLFEYFSETQRNKGNFPGRFSGRQFSNSRSEMNVSTLELGDSALYLCASSSTGTGGSPLHFGNGTRLTVT.

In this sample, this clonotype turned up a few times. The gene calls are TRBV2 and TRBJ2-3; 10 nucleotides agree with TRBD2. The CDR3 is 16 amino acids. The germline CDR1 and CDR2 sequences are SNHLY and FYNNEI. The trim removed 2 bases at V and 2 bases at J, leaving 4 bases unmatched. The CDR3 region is CASSEKAGGPTDTQYF. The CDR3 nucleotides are TGTGCCAGCAGTGAAAAAGCGGGGGGGCCCACAGATACGCAGTATTTT.

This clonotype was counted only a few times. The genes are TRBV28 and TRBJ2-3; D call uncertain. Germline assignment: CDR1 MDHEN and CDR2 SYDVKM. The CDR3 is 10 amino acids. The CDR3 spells CVSGADTQYF. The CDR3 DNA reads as TGTGTCAGTGGGGCAGATACGCAGTATTTT.

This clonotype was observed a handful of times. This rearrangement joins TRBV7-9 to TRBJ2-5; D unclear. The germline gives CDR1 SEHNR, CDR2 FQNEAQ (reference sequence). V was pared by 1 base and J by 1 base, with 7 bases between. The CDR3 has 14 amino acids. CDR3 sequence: CASSLGSGQETQYF. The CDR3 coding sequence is TGTGCCAGCAGCTTAGGCTCGGGCCAAGAGACCCAGTACTTC.

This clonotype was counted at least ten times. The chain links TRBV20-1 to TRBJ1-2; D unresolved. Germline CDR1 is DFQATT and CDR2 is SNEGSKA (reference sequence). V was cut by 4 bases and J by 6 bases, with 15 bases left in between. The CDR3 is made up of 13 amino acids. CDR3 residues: CSAMPSPIDGYTF. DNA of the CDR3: TGCAGTGCTATGCCTAGCCCCATCGATGGCTACACCTTC.

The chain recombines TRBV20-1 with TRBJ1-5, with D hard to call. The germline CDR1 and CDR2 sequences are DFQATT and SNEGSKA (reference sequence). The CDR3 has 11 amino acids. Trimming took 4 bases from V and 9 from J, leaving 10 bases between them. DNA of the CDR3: TGCAGTGCTACCGGTGAGATGCCCCAGCATTTT. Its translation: CSATGEMPQHF.

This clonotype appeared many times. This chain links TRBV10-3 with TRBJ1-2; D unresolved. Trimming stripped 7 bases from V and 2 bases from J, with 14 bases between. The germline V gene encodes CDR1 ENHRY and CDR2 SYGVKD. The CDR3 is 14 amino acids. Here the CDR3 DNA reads TGTGCCATCAAGGGTTCAGGAGTCAACTATGGCTACACCTTC. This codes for CAIKGSGVNYGYTF.

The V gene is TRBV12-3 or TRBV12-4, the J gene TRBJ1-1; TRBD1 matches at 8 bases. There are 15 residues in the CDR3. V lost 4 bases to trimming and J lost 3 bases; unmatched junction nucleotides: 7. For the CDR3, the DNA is TGTGCCAGCAGTTCCGCAGGGGGCGCCCACACTGAAGCTTTCTTT. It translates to CASSSAGGAHTEAFF.

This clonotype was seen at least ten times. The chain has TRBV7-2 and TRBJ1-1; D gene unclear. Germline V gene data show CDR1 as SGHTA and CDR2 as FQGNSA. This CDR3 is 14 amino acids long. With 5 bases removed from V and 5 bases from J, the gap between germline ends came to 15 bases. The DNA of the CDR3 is TGTGCCAGCAGCCCGGGAGGGTGGTGGACTGAAGCTTTCTTT. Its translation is CASSPGGWWTEAFF.

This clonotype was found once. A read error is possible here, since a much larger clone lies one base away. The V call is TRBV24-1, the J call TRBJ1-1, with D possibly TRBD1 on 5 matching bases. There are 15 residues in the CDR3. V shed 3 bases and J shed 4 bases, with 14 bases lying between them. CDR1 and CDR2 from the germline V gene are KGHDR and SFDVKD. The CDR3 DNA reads TGTGCCACCAGTGATCTGCGGAGGGGCAGCACTGAAGCTTTCTTT. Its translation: CATSDLRRGSTEAFF.

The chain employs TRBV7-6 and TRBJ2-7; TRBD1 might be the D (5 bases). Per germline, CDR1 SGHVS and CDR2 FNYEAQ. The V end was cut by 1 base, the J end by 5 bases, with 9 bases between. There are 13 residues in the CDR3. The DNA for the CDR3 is TGTGCCAGCAGCTTAGAAGCAGGGAACGAGCAGTACTTC. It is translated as CASSLEAGNEQYF.

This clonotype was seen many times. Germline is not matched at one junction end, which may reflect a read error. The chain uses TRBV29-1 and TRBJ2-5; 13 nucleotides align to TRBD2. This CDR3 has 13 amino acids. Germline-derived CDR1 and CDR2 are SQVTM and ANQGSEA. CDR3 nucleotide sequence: TGCAGCGTTGAGGGACTAGCGGGGAGGTCCCCATTCTTC. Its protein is CSVEGLAGRSPFF.

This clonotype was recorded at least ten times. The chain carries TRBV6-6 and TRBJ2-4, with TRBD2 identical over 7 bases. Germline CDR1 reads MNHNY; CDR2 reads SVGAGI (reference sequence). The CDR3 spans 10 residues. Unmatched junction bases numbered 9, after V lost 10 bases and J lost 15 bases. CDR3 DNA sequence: TGTGCCACCGCGGGAGATCCCCTGTACTTC. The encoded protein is CATAGDPLYF.

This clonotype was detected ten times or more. The CDR3 DNA sequence: TGTGCCAGCAGCTCCCCGGGGGAGGGCTATGGCTACACCTTC. Protein sequence: CASSSPGEGYGYTF. This sequence joins TRBV7-3 and TRBJ1-2; TRBD1 might be the D (5 bases). The V and J ends lost 4 bases and 4 bases respectively, with 13 bases between them. The CDR3 extends over 14 amino acids. Germline lookup yields CDR1 SGHTA and CDR2 FQGTGA.

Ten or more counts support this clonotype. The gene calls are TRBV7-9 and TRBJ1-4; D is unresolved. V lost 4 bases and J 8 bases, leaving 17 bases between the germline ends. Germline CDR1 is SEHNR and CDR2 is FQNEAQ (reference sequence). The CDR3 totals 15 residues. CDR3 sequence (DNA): TGTGCCAGCAGCTCAATTAAGGACGCAGGAGAAAAACTGTTTTTT. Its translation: CASSSIKDAGEKLFF.

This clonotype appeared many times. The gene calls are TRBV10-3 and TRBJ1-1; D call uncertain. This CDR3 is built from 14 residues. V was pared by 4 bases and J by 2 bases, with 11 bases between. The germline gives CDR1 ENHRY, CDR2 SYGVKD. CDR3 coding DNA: TGTGCCATCAGTGTCGGAACAGCTAACACTGAAGCTTTCTTT. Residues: CAISVGTANTEAFF.

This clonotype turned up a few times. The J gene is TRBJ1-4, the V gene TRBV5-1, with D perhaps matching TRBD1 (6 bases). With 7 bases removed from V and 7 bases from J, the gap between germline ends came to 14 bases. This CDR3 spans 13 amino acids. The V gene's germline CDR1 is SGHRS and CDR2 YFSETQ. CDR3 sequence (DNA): TGCGCCAGCGGCCAAGGGGGTTCTGAAAAACTGTTTTTT. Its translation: CASGQGGSEKLFF.